What follows are 7 T cell receptor beta chains derived from one specimen sequenced in a study of cytomegalovirus exposure and HLA in healthy donors. With 60 Vbeta and 13 Jbeta primers, the PCR was carried out. The protocol was immunoSEQ multiplex PCR, while the TCRdb copy is restricted to in-frame clones and leaves out a portion. The table lists about 130,000 clones, roughly two thirds of them singletons. The source material was PBMCs. The receptors here all came from a man under 40 in good health and CMV-seropositive.

This chain connects TRBV6-1 to TRBJ2-2; the match to TRBD1 covers 8 bases. With V trimmed by 6 bases and J by 5 bases, 5 bases remained unmatched. CDR1 is MNHNS and CDR2 is SASEGT in the germline V gene. The CDR3 covers 14 residues. In DNA form, the CDR3 reads TGTGCCAGCAGATACCAGGGGGCGACCGGGGAGCTGTTTTTT. This gives the protein CASRYQGATGELFF.

CDR3 loop: CASSPPSVTGELFF. As DNA, the CDR3 is TGTGCCAGCAGCCCCCCTAGCGTCACCGGGGAGCTGTTTTTT. V and J are TRBV5-6 and TRBJ2-2, with a possible D match to TRBD2 (6 bases). CDR1 and CDR2 (germline): SGHDT, YYEEEE. Trimming stripped 4 bases from V and 4 bases from J, with 11 bases between. The CDR3 is 14 amino acids.

This clone was seen only a few times. The gene calls are TRBV25-1 and TRBJ2-2; 8 bases line up with TRBD2. The CDR3 loop spans 15 amino acids. Germline assignment: CDR1 MGHDK and CDR2 SYGVNS. J was trimmed by 3 bases and V by 4 bases; bases with no gene match: 4. As DNA, the CDR3 is TGTGCCAGCAGTGTAGCGGGGAGAGACACCGGGGAGCTGTTTTTT. Encoded protein: CASSVAGRDTGELFF.

The chain employs TRBV4-1 and TRBJ2-7; no clear D. Germline loops: CDR1 MGHRA, CDR2 YSYEKL. V lost 0 bases, J lost 3 bases, and 9 bases lay in between. The CDR3 is 14 residues long. Here the CDR3 reads CASSQDTTYYEQYF. CDR3 sequence (DNA): TGCGCCAGCAGCCAAGATACCACCTACTACGAGCAGTACTTC.

The V call is TRBV28, the J call TRBJ1-2; 7 positions match TRBD1. Per germline, CDR1 MDHEN and CDR2 SYDVKM. This CDR3 is built from 14 residues. V lost 5 bases and J lost 4; bases outside the gene matches: 7. The CDR3 loop is CASSGGQYAYGYTF. CDR3 in DNA: TGTGCCAGCAGTGGGGGACAGTATGCCTATGGCTACACCTTC.

The chain recombines TRBV28 with TRBJ2-5; the match to TRBD2 covers 7 bases. Per germline, CDR1 MDHEN and CDR2 SYDVKM. V lost 7 bases, J lost 5 bases, and 7 bases stayed unmatched. CDR3 length equals 13 residues. CDR3 protein: CASMAGASETQYF. The CDR3 DNA is TGTGCCAGCATGGCGGGAGCGTCGGAGACCCAGTACTTC.

The chain is built from TRBV9 and TRBJ2-7, with D perhaps matching TRBD2 (6 bases). Germline V lookup: CDR1 SGDLS, CDR2 YYNGEE. V shed 3 bases and J shed 1 base, with 14 bases lying between them. This CDR3 region has 15 residues. CDR3 coding DNA: TGTGCCAGCAGCGGGGGGGACCGGCAATCCTACGAGCAGTACTTC. This encodes CASSGGDRQSYEQYF.